These T cell receptor beta chains were read from a single sample in a study of T cell repertoires in aging, cancer and after chemotherapy. TCRdb processed the multiplex PCR reads anew with MiXCR; each CDR3 protein has one entry. The table has several thousand distinct CDR3 sequences, 25% to 30% seen once. Sequencing was done on a sample of blood. The receptors stem from a human donor in good health. The CDR3 runs from the conserved cysteine through the conserved F or W.

v_call	j_call	cdr3_aa
TRBV19	TRBJ1-5	CASSFLTRRGSGNQPQHF
TRBV4-2	TRBJ2-1	CASSQDAGGLPYNEQFF
TRBV5-5	TRBJ1-5	CASSSPGTNQPQHF
TRBV20-1	TRBJ2-7	CSARDSGLAEYEQYF
TRBV12-3/TRBV12-4	TRBJ1-2	CASSFSGTDYGYTF
TRBV7-9	TRBJ1-1	CASSRGQGAEAFF
TRBV27	TRBJ1-6	CASSRLGSSYNSPLHF
TRBV7-2	TRBJ2-3	CASSSFRGRKDTQYF
TRBV6-6	TRBJ1-6	CASSYSAGDSPLHF
TRBV4-3	TRBJ2-3	CASSQDWGGGQRGDTQYF
TRBV2	TRBJ2-7	CASNRASEQYF
TRBV13	TRBJ2-5	CASSLAQETQYF
TRBV15	TRBJ2-1	CATSRDGSGRGEQFF
TRBV5-6	TRBJ2-7	CASSLEGGITYEQYF
TRBV7-9	TRBJ1-1	CASSLWGDRAYTEAFF
TRBV20-1	TRBJ2-7	CSARALAGEFSYEQYF
TRBV6-5	TRBJ2-6	CAAAPYGQGAEGANVLTF
TRBV28	TRBJ2-5	CASRGQGRETQYF
TRBV7-9	TRBJ1-2	CASSLGSTESNYGYTF
TRBV14	TRBJ2-3	CASSRFKFGADTQYF
TRBV6-5	TRBJ2-7	CAGGQGPYEQYF
TRBV10-2	TRBJ2-1	CASTLAGGYNEQFF
TRBV6-1	TRBJ2-1	CASSLYGDRGLYNEQFF
TRBV27	TRBJ2-3	CASMTDPTDTQYF
TRBV4-1	TRBJ2-1	CASSLGELAGNEQFF
TRBV11-3	TRBJ2-5	CASSPRAGQETQYF
TRBV20-1	TRBJ2-5	CSARAPTNKKTQYF
TRBV13	TRBJ1-3	CASSLAGQGVNTIYF
TRBV12-3/TRBV12-4	TRBJ1-2	CASSFRGGGYTF
TRBV5-4	TRBJ2-1	CASSLDGGSSNEQFF
TRBV20-1	TRBJ2-5	CSAPASGRAGETQYF
TRBV27	TRBJ2-1	CASTIRLAGFHEQFF
TRBV7-9	TRBJ2-1	CASSRGEYNKQFF
TRBV29-1	TRBJ2-1	CSVFLPTYNEQFF
TRBV25-1	TRBJ1-4	CASRGTGGSDEKLFF
TRBV6-1	TRBJ2-3	CASSRDLNTDTQYF
TRBV11-3	TRBJ2-3	CASSPGTNTDTQYF
TRBV11-3	TRBJ2-2	CASSSSGRDTGELFF
TRBV24-1	TRBJ2-1	CATSDGSYNEQFF
TRBV7-9	TRBJ2-1	CASSLDAGYNEQFF